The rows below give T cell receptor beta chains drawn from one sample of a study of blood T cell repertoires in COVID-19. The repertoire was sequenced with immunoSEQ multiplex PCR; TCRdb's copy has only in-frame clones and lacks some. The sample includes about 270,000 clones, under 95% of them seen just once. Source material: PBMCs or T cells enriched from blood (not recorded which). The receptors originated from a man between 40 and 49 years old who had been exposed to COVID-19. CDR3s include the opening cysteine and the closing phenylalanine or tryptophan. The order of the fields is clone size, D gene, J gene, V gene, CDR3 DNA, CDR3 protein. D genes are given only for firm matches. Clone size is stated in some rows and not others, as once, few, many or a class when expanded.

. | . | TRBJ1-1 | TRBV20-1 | TGCAGCTTAGGGAGGGGCGAGTGGGCTTTCTTT | CSLGRGEWAFF
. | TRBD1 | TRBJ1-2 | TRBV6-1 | TGTGCCAGCAGTGAAGATTGGGGACAGGCTCGGGGCTACACCTTC | CASSEDWGQARGYTF
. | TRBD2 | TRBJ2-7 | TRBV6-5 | TGTGCCAGCAGTTATACGACTAGCGCAATATTCGACGAGCAGTACTTC | CASSYTTSAIFDEQYF
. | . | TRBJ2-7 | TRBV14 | TGTGCCAGCAGCCAGACTAGCTACGAGCAGTACTTC | CASSQTSYEQYF
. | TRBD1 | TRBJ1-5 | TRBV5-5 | TGTGCCAGCAGCCGGTGGGGACAGGGGAAGAATCAGCCCCAGCATTTT | CASSRWGQGKNQPQHF
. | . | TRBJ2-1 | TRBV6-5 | TGTGCCAGCAGGCAGCTGGGGAGCGGTCTCAATGAGCAGTTCTTC | CASRQLGSGLNEQFF
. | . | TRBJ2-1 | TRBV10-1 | TGCGCCAGCAGTGTCAGGACAGAATACAATGAGCAGTTCTTC | CASSVRTEYNEQFF
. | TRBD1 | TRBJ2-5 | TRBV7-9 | TGTGCCAGCAGCCGGGGACAGGAAGAGACCCAGTACTTC | CASSRGQEETQYF
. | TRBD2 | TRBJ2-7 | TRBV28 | TGTGCCAGCAGTACTAGCGGGAGTACGGCCGAGCAGTACTTC | CASSTSGSTAEQYF
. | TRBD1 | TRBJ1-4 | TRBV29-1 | TGCAGCGTCGCAGAGGGGGCGTCTTGGGGTGAAAAACTGTTTTTT | CSVAEGASWGEKLFF
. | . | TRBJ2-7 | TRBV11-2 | TGTGCCAGCAGTAAGGTCAGGAGGTTTTGGGAGCAGTACTTC | CASSKVRRFWEQYF
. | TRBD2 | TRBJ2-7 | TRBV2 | TGTGCCAGCAAACTAGCGGGAGGTGGTAGAGAGCAGTACTTC | CASKLAGGGREQYF
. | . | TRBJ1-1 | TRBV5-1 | TGCGCCTCCTCCGGGGAGGTGAACACTGAAGCTTTCTTT | CASSGEVNTEAFF
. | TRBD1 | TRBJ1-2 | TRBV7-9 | TGTGCCAGCAGTTACCAGACAGGGGGAAAAGGCTACACCTTC | CASSYQTGGKGYTF
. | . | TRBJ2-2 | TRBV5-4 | TGTGCCAGCAGCCAGACCAGAGGGTTAACCGGGGAGCTGTTTTTT | CASSQTRGLTGELFF
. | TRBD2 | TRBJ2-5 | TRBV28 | TGTGCCAGCAGTTCCCGGACTAGCGGGAGCTACCAAGAGACCCAGTACTTC | CASSSRTSGSYQETQYF
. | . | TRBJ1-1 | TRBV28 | TGTGCCAGCAGTCTGACAGTGAACACTGAAGCTTTCTTT | CASSLTVNTEAFF
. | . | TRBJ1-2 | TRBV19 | TGTGCCAGTAGTATAAGCCAGGTGGAAAACTATGGCTACACCTTC | CASSISQVENYGYTF
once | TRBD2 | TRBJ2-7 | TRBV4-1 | TGCGCCAGCAGCCAAGCCCCTAGCGGGAGCGGTGACGAGCAGTACTTC | CASSQAPSGSGDEQYF
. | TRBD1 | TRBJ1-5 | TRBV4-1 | TGCGCCAGCAGCCAATGGCATAGCGGGACAGGGGGCTTTCAGCCCCAGCATTTT | CASSQWHSGTGGFQPQHF
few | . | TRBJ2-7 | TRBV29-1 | TGCAGCGTTGAAGATACAAGGAGCTCCTACGAGCAGTACTTC | CSVEDTRSSYEQYF
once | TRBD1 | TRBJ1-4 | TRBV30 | TGTGCCTGGGCGACAGGGCGAGCTAATGAAAAACTGTTTTTT | CAWATGRANEKLFF